The rows below give T cell receptor beta chains drawn from one sample of a study of T cells in Graves' hyperthyroidism and ophthalmopathy. From the multiplex PCR reads, TCRdb called clonotypes with MiXCR, one entry per CDR3 protein. The repertoire includes a few hundred thousand distinct CDR3 sequences, more than 15% of them detected once, and about 27% sits in the top ten. Sequenced material: blood. The receptors shown here come from a woman under 30 with Graves' hyperthyroidism that later progressed to Graves' ophthalmopathy. The CDR3 runs from the conserved cysteine through the conserved F or W. D genes are given only for firm matches. Size tells how often a clone was seen (once, few, many) or the class of an expanded clone, and some rows leave it out.

d_gene,j_gene,abundance,v_gene,CDR3aa,CDR3nt
TRBD1,TRBJ1-1,many,TRBV7-9,CASSSRQGWNTEAFF,TGTGCCAGCAGCTCCCGACAGGGGTGGAACACTGAAGCTTTCTTT
.,TRBJ2-5,many,TRBV28,CASSFLGQEETQYF,TGTGCCAGCAGTTTCCTCGGGCAGGAAGAGACCCAGTACTTC
TRBD2,TRBJ2-7,many,TRBV10-3,CAISEALAGGEYEQYF,TGTGCCATCAGTGAGGCTCTAGCGGGAGGGGAATACGAGCAGTACTTC
.,TRBJ1-1,many,TRBV2,CASSEQEKATEAFF,TGTGCCAGCAGTGAGCAGGAAAAGGCCACTGAAGCTTTCTTT
TRBD1,TRBJ2-2,many,TRBV20-1,CSAKGQPHTGELFF,TGCAGTGCCAAGGGACAGCCACACACCGGGGAGCTGTTTTTT
.,TRBJ2-1,few,TRBV5-5,CASSSPGGQFF,TGTGCCAGCAGCTCTCCTGGCGGGCAGTTCTTC
.,TRBJ2-7,many,TRBV11-2,CASSLSSPRARAYEQYF,TGTGCCAGCAGCTTATCCTCACCCCGGGCGCGGGCCTACGAGCAGTACTTC
TRBD1,TRBJ2-7,many,TRBV6-1,CASRSPGQGNYEQYF,TGTGCCAGTAGATCCCCGGGACAGGGTAATTACGAGCAGTACTTC
.,TRBJ2-7,.,TRBV6-1,CASSRARRIKNEQYF,TGTGCCAGCAGTCGAGCGAGGAGGATTAAAAACGAGCAGTACTTC
TRBD1,TRBJ2-2,.,TRBV7-9,CASSLVHDPGQLNTGELFF,TGTGCCAGCAGCTTAGTCCACGACCCGGGACAGCTAAACACCGGGGAGCTGTTTTTT
.,TRBJ1-2,many,TRBV28,CASSLSLTGSGYTF,TGTGCCAGCAGTTTATCCCTCACAGGGAGTGGCTACACCTTC
.,TRBJ2-1,few,TRBV9,CASSVESGSRGLDEQFF,TGTGCCAGCAGCGTAGAATCGGGGAGTCGGGGACTGGATGAGCAGTTCTTC
.,TRBJ2-1,.,TRBV2,CASRLTLGNEQFF,TGTGCCAGCCGACTCACCCTGGGGAATGAGCAGTTCTTC
.,TRBJ2-7,many,TRBV15,CATSSSSYEQYF,TGTGCCACCAGCTCCAGCTCCTACGAGCAGTACTTC
TRBD1,TRBJ2-7,many,TRBV5-1,CASSTGTGNSYEQYF,TGCGCCAGCAGCACCGGGACAGGGAACTCCTACGAGCAGTACTTC
.,TRBJ1-2,few,TRBV27,CASSLSGHRYGYTF,TGTGCCAGCAGTTTATCGGGGCACCGCTATGGCTACACCTTC
TRBD2,TRBJ2-5,many,TRBV20-1,CSASPNPGLAEMYQETQYF,TGCAGTGCTAGTCCAAATCCGGGACTAGCGGAAATGTACCAAGAGACCCAGTACTTC
TRBD2,TRBJ2-7,many,TRBV30,CAWSAGLAGKREQYF,TGTGCCTGGAGTGCTGGACTAGCGGGAAAGAGAGAGCAGTACTTC
TRBD2,TRBJ2-3,many,TRBV28,CASRRTRTDTQYF,TGTGCCAGCAGACGGACTAGAACAGATACGCAGTATTTT
TRBD2,TRBJ2-7,many,TRBV20-1,CSADGTARTSATYYEQYF,TGCAGTGCGGACGGGACGGCGAGGACTAGCGCGACGTACTACGAGCAGTACTTC
.,TRBJ1-6,.,TRBV20-1,CSARDQGTSSYNSPLHF,TGCAGTGCTAGAGATCAGGGAACCAGCTCCTATAATTCACCCCTCCACTTT
.,TRBJ1-1,.,TRBV19,CATEWGVKGEGTEAFF,TGTGCCACCGAATGGGGCGTTAAAGGGGAGGGCACTGAAGCTTTCTTT
TRBD1,TRBJ2-7,many,TRBV10-3,CAISEGTGDEQYF,TGTGCCATCAGTGAGGGGACAGGGGACGAGCAGTACTTC
TRBD1,TRBJ2-5,.,TRBV15,CATSRQTTGGVETQYF,TGTGCCACCAGCAGACAAACGACAGGGGGCGTGGAGACCCAGTACTTC
TRBD1,TRBJ2-7,.,TRBV20-1,CSAAGQGSSYEQYF,TGCAGTGCTGCGGGACAGGGGAGCTCCTACGAGCAGTACTTC
.,TRBJ1-1,many,TRBV27,CASRVGGGNTEAFF,TGTGCCAGCAGGGTTGGGGGAGGGAACACTGAAGCTTTCTTT
TRBD2,TRBJ2-1,.,TRBV20-1,CSAPDKRTSGTYNEQFF,TGCAGTGCTCCGGACAAACGGACTAGCGGGACGTACAATGAGCAGTTCTTC
.,TRBJ2-3,many,TRBV11-1,CASSRPRRSTQYF,TGTGCCAGCAGCAGGCCCAGGAGAAGTACGCAGTATTTT
.,TRBJ1-6,many,TRBV27,CASSWAGDRSPLHF,TGTGCCAGCAGTTGGGCAGGGGACCGGTCACCCCTCCACTTT
.,TRBJ2-5,many,TRBV28,CASSLRPRPQYF,TGTGCCAGCAGTTTACGCCCGAGACCACAGTACTTC
.,TRBJ2-5,many,TRBV20-1,CSPDPQETQYF,TGCAGTCCGGATCCCCAAGAGACCCAGTACTTC
.,TRBJ2-1,.,TRBV7-2,CASSFFDSAGYEQFF,TGTGCCAGCAGCTTTTTTGACAGCGCGGGCTATGAGCAGTTCTTC
.,TRBJ2-7,many,TRBV7-9,CASFSPSGYEQYF,TGTGCCAGCTTCAGCCCCTCCGGGTACGAGCAGTACTTC
.,TRBJ2-2,many,TRBV5-1,CASSLDNTNTGELFF,TGCGCCAGCAGCTTGGACAATACGAACACCGGGGAGCTGTTTTTT
TRBD2,TRBJ2-7,few,TRBV7-8,CASSLDLAEVYEQYF,TGTGCCAGCAGCTTAGATCTAGCGGAGGTCTACGAGCAGTACTTC
.,TRBJ2-3,many,TRBV7-6,CASSLGILARSTDTQYF,TGTGCCAGCAGCTTAGGTATACTGGCTAGAAGCACAGATACGCAGTATTTT
TRBD2,TRBJ2-1,many,TRBV7-9,CASSPLSGSFYEQFF,TGTGCCAGCAGTCCCCTAAGCGGGAGTTTTTATGAGCAGTTCTTC
.,TRBJ1-1,many,TRBV19,CASSPLRGNTEAFF,TGTGCCAGTAGTCCCCTGCGGGGGAACACTGAAGCTTTCTTT
.,TRBJ1-6,many,TRBV6-6,CASSYSIRGVGNSPLHF,TGTGCCAGCAGTTACTCGATTAGAGGCGTGGGAAATTCACCCCTCCACTTT
TRBD2,TRBJ2-5,many,TRBV11-2,CASRRTSGSVETQYF,TGTGCCAGCAGACGGACTAGCGGGAGTGTGGAGACCCAGTACTTC
.,TRBJ2-1,many,TRBV29-1,CSGRGNEQFF,TGCAGCGGTCGGGGTAATGAGCAGTTCTTC
TRBD2,TRBJ2-7,.,TRBV28,CASSLSGLAGSTATYEQYF,TGTGCCAGCAGTTTATCAGGACTAGCGGGATCCACCGCCACCTACGAGCAGTACTTC
.,TRBJ1-2,.,TRBV28,CASSVSHNYGYTF,TGTGCCAGCAGTGTCAGTCATAACTATGGCTACACCTTC
TRBD1,TRBJ1-1,.,TRBV6-1,CASSSPRGEAFF,TGTGCCAGCAGCTCTCCCAGGGGGGAAGCTTTCTTT
TRBD1,TRBJ2-1,many,TRBV20-1,CSARALGQGIYNEQFF,TGCAGTGCTAGAGCATTGGGACAGGGGATTTACAATGAGCAGTTCTTC
.,TRBJ2-3,many,TRBV28,CASSSPTPPNTQYF,TGTGCCAGCAGTTCACCTACCCCACCCAATACGCAGTATTTT
TRBD2,TRBJ2-3,many,TRBV5-1,CASSVHIAGASTDTQYF,TGCGCCAGCAGCGTACACATAGCGGGAGCTAGCACAGATACGCAGTATTTT
.,TRBJ2-7,many,TRBV27,CASSLGKSSSYEQYF,TGTGCCAGCAGTTTGGGCAAGTCCTCCTCCTACGAGCAGTACTTC
.,TRBJ1-5,many,TRBV2,CASSLRDQPQHF,TGTGCCAGCAGTCTTAGGGATCAGCCCCAGCATTTT
.,TRBJ2-1,.,TRBV28,CASSFFTGSNEQLF,TGTGCCAGCAGTTTCTTCACCGGGAGCAATGAGCAGCTCTTC
.,TRBJ2-7,few,TRBV9,CASSPRGGSDYEQYF,TGTGCCAGCAGCCCCAGGGGGGGTTCTGACTACGAGCAGTACTTC
.,TRBJ2-7,many,TRBV28,CASNPIEGVDEQYF,TGTGCCAGCAACCCAATAGAAGGGGTCGACGAGCAGTACTTC
.,TRBJ2-1,many,TRBV3-1,CASSLAGREQFF,TGTGCCAGCAGCCTCGCGGGGAGGGAGCAGTTCTTC
TRBD1,TRBJ1-2,.,TRBV12-5,CASAGTGEGGYTF,TGTGCTAGTGCCGGAACAGGGGAAGGTGGCTACACCTTC
TRBD2,TRBJ2-1,few,TRBV12-3/TRBV12-4,CASSLYGLAGEGSYNEQFF,TGTGCCAGCAGCCTCTACGGACTAGCGGGAGAGGGCTCCTACAATGAGCAGTTCTTC
TRBD1,TRBJ1-1,many,TRBV27,CASSLTGQGNTEAFF,TGTGCCAGCAGTTTAACGGGACAGGGGAACACTGAAGCTTTCTTT
.,TRBJ1-1,many,TRBV28,CASHRVGHSPLGAFF,TGTGCCAGCCATCGAGTAGGACATTCCCCTTTAGGAGCTTTCTTT
TRBD1,TRBJ2-7,.,TRBV5-4,CASSFDRAGGYYEQYF,TGTGCCAGCAGCTTTGACAGAGCAGGGGGCTACTACGAGCAGTACTTC